This T cell receptor (beta chain) is drawn from a study of T cells after yellow fever vaccination (dated by TCRdb to the late 2010s). For the study in its entirety: The SMART-Seq v4 Ultra Low Input RNA kit was used to prepare libraries from fractions with low cell numbers. To follow T-cell clones before and after primary and booster YFV17D yellow fever vaccination, bulk TCR alpha and beta repertoires were sequenced over time. The cohort comprised two healthy male donors, one aged 18 to 30 and one aged 30 to 39 years. Bulk PBMC replicates and cell subsets were isolated from blood drawn at multiple timepoints before and after both primary and secondary immunization. Findings and caveats that apply to the study as a whole: After the booster, most of the clones that had expanded following primary vaccination were detected again (almost 98% of CD4 and around 90% of CD8), which suggests that memory was broadly maintained. Because abundant contaminating clonotypes from the bulk population could be contained in FACS-sorted repertoires, computational filtering was required. A small share of clonotypes was detected in both CD4 and CD8 compartments, with the overlap likely arising from convergent recombination. The secondary T-cell response was weaker than the primary response but faster, peaking on day 5 instead of day 15. Because the study included only a couple of donors, the extent to which the findings can be generalized is limited.

Of note for this clonotype: The target of this receptor is not known. No much larger clone exists at a distance of one base, and base qualities are not known.

In light of the paper, this sample's treatment or condition label describes: live attenuated yellow fever vaccine strain. At each blood-draw timepoint, two biological replicates of bulk PBMCs were obtained. PBMCs were isolated from peripheral blood using a standard Ficoll-Paque protocol. TriZol was used to extract RNA from bulk PBMCs, CD4 and CD8 fractions, and dextramer-positive and dextramer-negative fractions. TCR cDNA was synthesized by 5'RACE template switching, which introduced a universal primer site and unique molecular identifiers. cDNA synthesis was primed from both the TCR alpha and TCR beta constant segments. Libraries were amplified in two PCR steps, with sample barcodes and sequencing adapters added in the second step. Sequencing of libraries was performed on Illumina HiSeq 2500 (2x100 bp) or NovaSeq (2x150 bp). For the original study's pipeline: MIGEC handled demultiplexing of reads and collapsing into UMI consensus sequences, while MiXCR performed V(D)J alignment. Clonotypes responding to the vaccine were identified with edgeR on replicate PBMC samples, with the criteria of FDR below 0.01 and a log2 fold change above 5 up to day 15. Each bulk clonotype received a CD4 or CD8 identity based on whether the sequenced CD4 or CD8 repertoire contained that clonotype at higher abundance. In-frame beta chains were kept once TCRdb had trimmed the public reads at Q25 with fastp and called clones with MiXCR. A single entry per CDR3 protein holds the most common genes and DNA from its merged rows. The V and J calls shown here were made by TCRdb, not taken from the authors' results. The sample has under 700,000 distinct CDR3 sequences on record, 17% of them singletons. The ten largest make up around a sixth of the sample.

The germline V gene gives CDR1 as MGHRA and CDR2 as YSYEKL. Taken from cysteine to phenylalanine, the CDR3 has 15 residues. The read is trimmed to its CDR3 DNA, 45 bases read in frame from base 1. Relative to germline, V is 4 bases shorter and J is 5 bases shorter, with 16 bases between their ends. The rearranged segments are TRBV4-1 and TRBJ2-3; a weak D assignment points to TRBD2 (7 bases agree). The starting material was PBMCs, obtained less than 6 days after the first yellow fever vaccination. This TCR was recovered from a man in his late teens or twenties who received the YFV17D yellow fever vaccine. CDR3 protein: CASSRTGGRIDTQYF. The DNA sequence is as follows: TGCGCCAGCAGCCGCACGGGGGGCCGGATAGATACGCAGTATTTT.